This is a list of T cell receptor beta chains from one sample in a study of identical twins. TCRdb redid the calling of the 5' RACE reads with MiXCR, one entry per CDR3 protein. The repertoire has around 230,000 distinct CDR3 sequences, 6.5% of them found once; the top ten carry less than 15%. The data were also submitted as part of a second study, on T cells expressing NK-cell markers.

The sequencing input was CD8+ T cells sorted from blood. The receptor source for this set is a young woman in good health. The CDR3 runs from the conserved cysteine through the conserved F or W. Fields, in order: D gene, J gene, V gene, clone size, CDR3 protein, CDR3 DNA. The D gene is left open where the match is weak. Only part of the rows carry a size: once, few, many, or a class if the clone is expanded.

>-|TRBJ1-1|TRBV11-3|few
CASSSWTGKNTEAFF
TGTGCCAGCAGCTCTTGGACCGGGAAGAACACTGAAGCTTTCTTT
>TRBD1|TRBJ1-2|TRBV7-8|few
CASSLPGTGLEGFYGYTF
TGTGCCAGCAGCTTACCCGGGACAGGGCTTGAAGGGTTCTATGGCTACACCTTC
>TRBD1|TRBJ1-1|TRBV25-1|many
CASGTGGYTEAFF
TGTGCCTCCGGGACAGGTGGATACACTGAAGCTTTCTTT
>-|TRBJ2-2|TRBV12-3/TRBV12-4|many
CASSFGKSGELFF
TGTGCCAGCAGTTTCGGGAAATCCGGGGAGCTGTTTTTT
>-|TRBJ1-3|TRBV5-1|-
CASSFETAGNTIYF
TGCGCCAGCAGCTTTGAGACAGCTGGAAACACCATATATTTT
>TRBD2|TRBJ2-7|TRBV7-6|few
CASSPAAGGGDEQYF
TGTGCCAGCAGCCCCGCCGCGGGAGGGGGGGACGAGCAGTACTTC
>TRBD1|TRBJ1-1|TRBV7-9|many
CASSFQYGQGGTEAFF
TGTGCCAGCAGCTTTCAATACGGACAGGGGGGCACTGAAGCTTTCTTT
>-|TRBJ2-7|TRBV29-1|few
CSVEDRGSTYEQYF
TGCAGCGTTGAAGATCGTGGCTCGACCTACGAGCAGTACTTC
>TRBD2|TRBJ2-1|TRBV11-3|few
CASSLLADHNEQFF
TGTGCCAGCAGCTTGCTAGCGGACCACAATGAGCAGTTCTTC
>TRBD2|TRBJ2-1|TRBV2|many
CASSEGRGGDEQFF
TGTGCCAGCAGTGAAGGGCGGGGGGGAGATGAGCAGTTCTTC
>-|TRBJ1-1|TRBV27|once
CASRLGQNTEAFF
TGTGCCAGCAGATTGGGACAGAACACTGAAGCTTTCTTT
>TRBD1|TRBJ2-5|TRBV4-3|few
CASSQDLTGQGQETQYF
TGCGCCAGCAGCCAAGATTTGACGGGACAGGGGCAGGAGACCCAGTACTTC
>-|TRBJ2-1|TRBV6-5|many
CASSYDPVSYNEQFF
TGTGCCAGCAGTTACGATCCCGTCTCCTACAATGAGCAGTTCTTC
>-|TRBJ1-5|TRBV7-2|few
CASSLALGQPQHF
TGTGCCAGCAGCTTAGCGCTTGGTCAGCCCCAGCATTTT
>-|TRBJ2-7|TRBV5-5|few
CASSLEGTRGYEQYF
TGTGCCAGCAGCTTGGAAGGGACCCGGGGTTACGAGCAGTACTTC
>-|TRBJ2-1|TRBV9|-
CASSAQGEQFF
TGTGCCAGCAGCGCACAGGGAGAGCAGTTCTTC
>-|TRBJ1-4|TRBV4-2|many
CASSHLGEKLFF
TGTGCCAGCAGCCATTTGGGTGAAAAACTGTTTTTT
>-|TRBJ2-7|TRBV5-1|-
CASSYRTDYEQYF
TGCGCCAGCAGCTACCGGACGGACTACGAGCAGTACTTC
>TRBD2|TRBJ2-3|TRBV5-1|many
CASGTGGPRDTQYF
TGCGCCAGCGGGACGGGAGGGCCCAGAGATACGCAGTATTTT
>-|TRBJ1-1|TRBV12-5|-
CASGLGENTEAFF
TGTGCTAGTGGTTTGGGGGAGAACACTGAAGCTTTCTTT
>-|TRBJ2-2|TRBV12-3/TRBV12-4|many
CASSFLPGTGELFF
TGTGCCAGCAGTTTCCTTCCAGGGACCGGGGAGCTGTTTTTT
>-|TRBJ2-3|TRBV6-1|-
CASSDGTWSTDTQYF
TGTGCCAGCAGTGACGGGACTTGGAGCACAGATACGCAGTATTTT
>-|TRBJ1-1|TRBV24-1|-
CATPAPRPGNLAFF
TGTGCCACCCCTGCCCCTCGGCCAGGGAATCTTGCTTTCTTT
>-|TRBJ2-2|TRBV30|few
CAWSKVAGELFF
TGTGCCTGGAGCAAAGTCGCCGGGGAGCTGTTTTTT
>-|TRBJ2-1|TRBV13|many
CASSLESNEQFF
TGTGCCAGCAGCTTAGAGTCCAATGAGCAGTTCTTC
>-|TRBJ2-3|TRBV27|-
CASMIGGQGDTQYF
TGTGCCAGCATGATCGGGGGGCAAGGAGATACGCAGTATTTT
>TRBD1|TRBJ2-3|TRBV30|few
CAWRRQGADTQYF
TGTGCCTGGAGACGGCAGGGGGCTGATACGCAGTATTTT
>TRBD2|TRBJ2-5|TRBV12-3/TRBV12-4|many
CASSLLAGVGETQYF
TGTGCCAGCAGTTTATTGGCGGGAGTCGGAGAGACCCAGTACTTC
>-|TRBJ2-7|TRBV7-9|few
CASSLDETIPYEQYF
TGTGCCAGCAGCTTAGACGAGACTATTCCCTACGAGCAGTACTTC
>-|TRBJ2-2|TRBV6-1|-
CASSELRTDYTGELFF
TGTGCCAGCAGTGAATTAAGGACAGACTACACCGGGGAGCTGTTTTTT
>TRBD1|TRBJ2-7|TRBV5-1|-
CASSRTGGEQYF
TGCGCCAGCAGCAGGACAGGCGGGGAGCAGTACTTC
>-|TRBJ1-2|TRBV7-8|-
CASSSGTPYGYTF
TGTGCCAGCAGCTCCGGGACACCCTATGGCTACACCTTC
>TRBD2|TRBJ2-1|TRBV5-5|few
CASSLRLAGGWEQFF
TGTGCCAGCAGCTTGCGACTAGCGGGAGGGTGGGAGCAGTTCTTC
>-|TRBJ2-1|TRBV29-1|-
CSVLGAGTWTNEQFF
TGCAGCGTCCTAGGTGCAGGGACCTGGACAAATGAGCAGTTCTTC
>TRBD1|TRBJ1-1|TRBV7-9|few
CASERTGLNTEAFF
TGTGCCAGCGAAAGGACAGGGCTTAACACTGAAGCTTTCTTT
>TRBD2|TRBJ2-1|TRBV2|-
CASYPGLAGGSSYNEQFF
TGTGCCAGCTACCCGGGACTAGCGGGAGGGAGCTCCTACAATGAGCAGTTCTTC
>TRBD1|TRBJ1-5|TRBV6-1|many
CASSEGGGGFRPQHF
TGTGCCAGCAGTGAGGGAGGAGGGGGCTTTCGGCCCCAGCATTTT
>-|TRBJ2-2|TRBV12-3/TRBV12-4|many
CASSTDSDGELFF
TGTGCCAGCAGTACGGACAGCGACGGGGAGCTGTTTTTT
>-|TRBJ2-1|TRBV7-9|many
CASSLVSGTPYNEQFF
TGTGCCAGCAGCTTAGTCTCGGGGACACCCTACAATGAGCAGTTCTTC
>-|TRBJ2-3|TRBV27|few
CASSPPSAPRGDTQYF
TGTGCCAGCAGCCCCCCCTCTGCCCCAAGAGGAGATACGCAGTATTTT
>-|TRBJ2-1|TRBV4-1|few
CASSQEEGRMGNEQFF
TGCGCCAGCAGCCAAGAGGAGGGGAGAATGGGGAATGAGCAGTTCTTC
>-|TRBJ1-2|TRBV12-3/TRBV12-4|few
CASSFNAGLFGYTF
TGTGCCAGCAGTTTCAACGCTGGGCTATTTGGCTACACCTTC
>-|TRBJ1-1|TRBV7-8|many
CASSLGKARRTENTEAFF
TGTGCCAGCAGCTTAGGGAAAGCCAGAAGGACTGAGAACACTGAAGCTTTCTTT
>TRBD1|TRBJ2-7|TRBV7-9|few
CASSPATGERAYEQYF
TGTGCCAGCAGCCCTGCAACAGGGGAGAGGGCCTACGAGCAGTACTTC
>TRBD2|TRBJ2-5|TRBV20-1|many
CSATLAGYQETQYF
TGCAGTGCAACTCTAGCGGGGTACCAAGAGACCCAGTACTTC
>TRBD1|TRBJ1-1|TRBV5-1|many
CASSGDSPEAFF
TGCGCCAGCAGCGGGGACAGCCCTGAAGCTTTCTTT
>-|TRBJ1-2|TRBV19|few
CASSIDEVVGEGCDGYTF
TGTGCCAGTAGTATAGATGAAGTGGTTGGAGAGGGGTGCGATGGCTACACCTTC
>TRBD2|TRBJ2-1|TRBV5-4|-
CASSLDGGGRTGEQFF
TGTGCCAGCAGCTTGGATGGTGGCGGGAGAACGGGTGAGCAGTTCTTC
>-|TRBJ2-4|TRBV11-1|-
CASSQGGGNIQYF
TGTGCCAGCAGCCAAGGAGGTGGAAACATTCAGTACTTC
>TRBD1|TRBJ1-5|TRBV9|many
CASSSRDRSNQPQHF
TGTGCCAGCAGCTCCCGGGACAGGAGCAATCAGCCCCAGCATTTT
>-|TRBJ1-4|TRBV12-3/TRBV12-4|few
CASSPDVGSEKLFF
TGTGCCAGCAGTCCCGATGTTGGGAGTGAAAAACTGTTTTTT
>TRBD1|TRBJ2-4|TRBV4-1|-
CASSQDRGRGNIQYF
TGCGCCAGCAGCCAAGATCGTGGCAGGGGGAACATTCAGTACTTC
>-|TRBJ2-7|TRBV6-9|-
CASHPGGYEQYF
TGTGCCAGCCACCCCGGTGGCTACGAGCAGTACTTC
>-|TRBJ2-7|TRBV20-1|many
CSAPLGPYEQYF
TGCAGTGCTCCCCTAGGGCCCTACGAGCAGTACTTC
>TRBD1|TRBJ1-3|TRBV6-6|many
CASQGAGNTIYF
TGTGCCAGCCAGGGGGCGGGAAACACCATATATTTT
>TRBD2|TRBJ2-1|TRBV20-1|-
CSASGLAGDREVDEQFF
TGCAGTGCAAGCGGACTAGCGGGAGACCGAGAAGTCGATGAGCAGTTCTTC
>-|TRBJ2-1|TRBV6-2/TRBV6-3|-
CASSLPLWYEQFF
TGTGCCAGCAGCCTACCTCTCTGGTATGAGCAGTTCTTC
>TRBD2|TRBJ2-1|TRBV11-2|-
CASSVSSGGNEQFF
TGTGCCAGCAGCGTTTCTAGCGGGGGTAATGAGCAGTTCTTC
>TRBD1|TRBJ1-5|TRBV19|many
CATRGQGRNQPQHF
TGTGCCACCAGAGGACAGGGGAGGAATCAGCCCCAGCATTTT
>TRBD1|TRBJ1-4|TRBV14|-
CASSQYQGAGEKLFF
TGTGCCAGCAGCCAATATCAGGGGGCTGGTGAAAAACTGTTTTTT